Presented here are 20 T cell receptor beta chains from one specimen sequenced in a study of control samples from healthy donors and cancer patients. The method was immunoSEQ multiplex PCR; TCRdb's version includes in-frame clones alone and lacks a portion of them. The table lists under 200,000 clones, about nine tenths of them singletons. The sequenced sample consisted of blood. These receptors were obtained from a woman in her 30s in good health.

As DNA, the CDR3 is TGTGCCATCAGGGGACAGGGGGACTACGAGCAGTACTTC. Translated, it gives CAIRGQGDYEQYF. The chain carries TRBV10-3 and TRBJ2-7; TRBD1 agrees at 11 bases. The germline V gene encodes CDR1 ENHRY and CDR2 SYGVKD. The CDR3 covers 13 residues. V lost 6 bases and J lost 3; bases outside the gene matches: 1.

This chain joins TRBV4-2 and TRBJ2-5; maybe TRBD2 (6 bases). The germline V and J ends were trimmed by 0 bases and 2 bases, with 10 bases remaining between them. The CDR3 is 15 amino acids. Germline loops: CDR1 LGHNA, CDR2 YNFKEQ. The CDR3 region is CASSQDVAGQETQYF. The CDR3, as DNA: TGTGCCAGCAGCCAAGACGTCGCGGGGCAAGAGACCCAGTACTTC.

This chain uses TRBV28 with TRBJ1-3; D not resolved. The CDR3 loop spans 11 amino acids. The germline V gene encodes CDR1 MDHEN and CDR2 SYDVKM. Trimming left V 5 bases short and J 8 bases short, with 7 bases between. CDR3 amino acids: CASSLRHTIYF. In DNA, the CDR3 is TGTGCCAGCAGTCTGAGGCACACCATATATTTT. Together with reference TRBV28 and TRBJ1-3, the CDR3 gives the full variable domain: DVKVTQSSRYLVKRTGEKVFLECVQDMDHENMFWYRQDPGLGLRLIYFSYDVKMKEKGDIPEGYSVSREKKERFSLILESASTNQTSMYLCASSLRHTIYFGEGSWLTVV.

The J gene is TRBJ2-1, the V gene TRBV7-9; 12 bases agree with TRBD2. The CDR3 spans 14 residues. Germline V gene data show CDR1 as SEHNR and CDR2 as FQNEAQ (reference sequence). V trimming: 2 bases; J trimming: 7 bases; junction bases outside the gene matches: 0. CDR3 protein: CASSLTSGRNEQFF. The CDR3 nucleotides read TGTGCCAGCAGCTTAACTAGCGGGAGGAATGAGCAGTTCTTC.

This clone was detected only once. V and J are TRBV18 and TRBJ1-4, with TRBD1 matching over 7 bases. The germline gives CDR1 KGHSH, CDR2 LQKENI. The CDR3 is made up of 15 amino acids. Trimming removed 2 bases from V and 0 bases from J; junction bases left unmatched: 0. Here the CDR3 reads CASSPDRATNEKLFF. The CDR3, as DNA: TGTGCCAGCTCACCAGACAGGGCAACTAATGAAAAACTGTTTTTT.

The genes are TRBV30 and TRBJ2-7, with a weak D call TRBD1 (6 bases). Germline V lookup: CDR1 GTSNPN, CDR2 SVGIG (reference sequence). V was clipped by 2 bases and J by 2 bases, with 10 bases between them. The CDR3 runs to 13 residues. In nucleotides, the CDR3 is TGTGCCTGGAGTCCCGGACAGACCTACGAGCAGTACTTC. Protein: CAWSPGQTYEQYF. Full variable domain (missing parts from reference TRBV30 and TRBJ2-7): SQTIHQWPATLVQPVGSPLSLECTVEGTSNPNLYWYRQAAGRGLQLLFYSVGIGQISSEVPQNLSASRPQDRQFILSSKKLLLSDSGFYLCAWSPGQTYEQYFGPGTRLTVT.

Only one count was recorded for this clone. J is TRBJ2-3 and V is TRBV7-2, with no clear D. V lost 6 bases and J lost 0, with 10 bases in between. Germline V CDR1 and CDR2: SGHTA, FQGNSA. The CDR3 has 14 residues. CDR3 sequence (DNA): TGTGCCAGCAGAAAGACACGGAGCACAGATACGCAGTATTTT. The encoded protein is CASRKTRSTDTQYF.

The chain has TRBV9 and TRBJ1-5; TRBD1 matches 8 bases. The length of the CDR3 is 15 residues. Germline V gene data show CDR1 as SGDLS and CDR2 as YYNGEE. Unmatched junction bases numbered 2, after V lost 3 bases and J lost 0 bases. The CDR3 loop is CASSGTGHSNQPQHF. The CDR3 nucleotides are TGTGCCAGCAGCGGGACAGGGCATAGCAATCAGCCCCAGCATTTT.

The chain links TRBV4-1 to TRBJ2-5; 14 bases match TRBD2. With 2 bases clipped from V and 6 bases from J, the junction kept 5 bases outside the gene matches. The CDR3 is 16 residues long. Germline V lookup: CDR1 MGHRA, CDR2 YSYEKL. Here the CDR3 reads CASSQPGLAGVQTQYF. CDR3 DNA sequence: TGCGCCAGCAGCCAACCGGGACTAGCGGGGGTACAGACCCAGTACTTC.

V gene TRBV6-4 combines with J gene TRBJ1-2; D might be TRBD1 (5 bases). The CDR3 contains 15 residues. Germline lookup yields CDR1 MRHNA and CDR2 SNTAGT. Trimming removed 5 bases at V and 3 bases at J, with 16 bases between. The CDR3 DNA follows: TGTGCCAGCAGTATTACAGGAGACTCCTACTATGGCTACACCTTC. It translates to CASSITGDSYYGYTF.

V gene TRBV6-5 combines with J gene TRBJ2-7; D might be TRBD1 (6 bases). This CDR3 region has 12 residues. The V gene lost 6 bases and the J gene lost 2 bases, with 8 bases spanning the gap. Germline CDR1 is MNHEY and CDR2 is SVGAGI. CDR3 loop: CASSDRTYEQYF. CDR3 nucleotides: TGTGCCAGCAGCGACAGGACCTACGAGCAGTACTTC.

A few counts support this clone. The chain couples TRBV5-1 to TRBJ1-2, with a tentative D call TRBD1 (6 bases). Trimming cost V 0 bases and J 3 bases, with 9 bases left between them. The V gene's germline CDR1 is SGHRS and CDR2 YFSETQ. The CDR3 consists of 14 residues. In nucleotides, the CDR3 is TGCGCCAGCAGCTTGGAAAGGGGGGACTATGGCTACACCTTC. Translation: CASSLERGDYGYTF.

This chain links TRBV2 with TRBJ2-3; 9 positions agree with TRBD1. The V and J ends lost 0 bases and 4 bases, in that order; junction bases with no gene match: 2. The CDR3 length is 15 residues. The V gene's germline CDR1 is SNHLY and CDR2 FYNNEI. CDR3 sequence: CASSEATGGSDTQYF. DNA for the CDR3: TGTGCCAGCAGTGAAGCGACAGGGGGGTCAGATACGCAGTATTTT.

This chain's CDR3 is CAISGGTSGSDSYEQYF. Here the CDR3 DNA reads TGTGCCATCAGTGGGGGGACTAGCGGGAGTGACTCCTACGAGCAGTACTTC. The chain joins TRBV10-3 to TRBJ2-7; 14 nucleotides agree with TRBD2. This CDR3 is built from 17 residues. Germline assignment: CDR1 ENHRY and CDR2 SYGVKD. V was pared by 4 bases and J by 0 bases, with 5 bases of the junction left unmatched.

This clone was recorded once. The chain uses TRBV24-1 and TRBJ1-5, with 12 bases that match TRBD1. The germline gives CDR1 KGHDR, CDR2 SFDVKD. Unmatched junction bases numbered 8, after V lost 4 bases and J lost 2 bases. The CDR3 consists of 18 residues. The CDR3: CATSDPGTGGAGNQPQHF. CDR3 coding DNA: TGTGCCACCAGTGACCCCGGGACAGGGGGCGCGGGCAATCAGCCCCAGCATTTT.

The chain employs TRBV5-1 and TRBJ2-5; 9 nucleotides agree with TRBD2. J gave up 1 base and V 2 bases, and 6 bases lay outside the gene matches. The germline CDR1 and CDR2 sequences are SGHRS and YFSETQ. This CDR3 is built from 16 residues. The CDR3 is CASSFLLAGSQETQYF. The CDR3 bases are TGCGCCAGCAGCTTCCTTCTAGCGGGGAGCCAAGAGACCCAGTACTTC.

This clone was counted between two and nine times. The rearrangement joins TRBV4-1 to TRBJ1-2; weak D call: TRBD1 (6 bases). V lost 4 bases to trimming and J lost 0 bases, with 12 bases between them. Per the germline V gene, CDR1 is MGHRA and CDR2 is YSYEKL. The CDR3 contains 15 residues. The CDR3 is CASSRGTLTNYGYTF. For the CDR3, the DNA is TGCGCCAGCAGCCGCGGGACATTGACTAACTATGGCTACACCTTC.

CDR3 residues: CASSFDRDTATNEKLFF. The CDR3 DNA is TGTGCCAGCAGTTTTGACAGGGACACTGCAACTAATGAAAAACTGTTTTTT. The chain joins TRBV27 to TRBJ1-4; 7 bases align to TRBD1. The germline CDR1 and CDR2 sequences are MNHEY and SMNVEV (reference sequence). J gave up 0 bases and V 3 bases, and 7 bases lay outside the gene matches. This CDR3 spans 17 amino acids.

This chain uses TRBV6-5 with TRBJ2-2; TRBD1 aligns across 12 bases. In germline, CDR1 is MNHEY, CDR2 SVGAGI. V trimming: 4 bases; J trimming: 5 bases; junction bases outside the gene matches: 2. The length of the CDR3 is 15 residues. CDR3 in amino acids: CASSWDRGRTGELFF. In nucleotides, the CDR3 is TGTGCCAGCAGTTGGGACAGGGGGCGGACCGGGGAGCTGTTTTTT.

This clone was seen a handful of times. The chain employs TRBV29-1 and TRBJ1-1; D is unresolved. V lost 4 bases to trimming and J lost 3 bases, with 12 bases between them. Germline CDR1 is SQVTM and CDR2 is ANQGSEA. This CDR3 is built from 13 residues. The chain's CDR3 is CSVGVGRDTEAFF. The CDR3 DNA reads as TGCAGCGTTGGGGTCGGGAGGGACACTGAAGCTTTCTTT.